Included here is one T cell receptor beta chain sequence, with context. This specimen comes from a study of Ad26.COV2.S vaccination and SARS-CoV-2 variants. Germline V gene data show CDR1 as GTSNPN and CDR2 as SVGIG (reference sequence). V shed 1 base, J shed 7 bases, and the junction held 3 bases outside the gene matches. The CDR3 consists of 14 residues. The treatment was: around 19 received Ad26.COV2.S at low or high dose, single or two shots; several received placebo; per-sample allocation not given. Repertoires come from day 63 after the first vaccine or placebo injection. Method: immunoSEQ multiplex PCR; TCRdb's copy keeps in-frame clones and lacks some. The sample lists 300,000 to 400,000 clones, less than 90% occurring once.

This sample comprised peripheral blood, obtained in a trial of Ad26.COV2.S vaccine versus placebo. The source is a person aged 18-65 years who received the Ad26.COV2.S COVID-19 vaccine or a placebo. The V gene is TRBV30, the J gene TRBJ2-1; 11 bases are a match to TRBD2. CDR3 sequence (DNA): TGTGCCTGGAGTGGGACTAGCGGGTTAAATGAGCAGTTCTTC. This encodes CAWSGTSGLNEQFF.